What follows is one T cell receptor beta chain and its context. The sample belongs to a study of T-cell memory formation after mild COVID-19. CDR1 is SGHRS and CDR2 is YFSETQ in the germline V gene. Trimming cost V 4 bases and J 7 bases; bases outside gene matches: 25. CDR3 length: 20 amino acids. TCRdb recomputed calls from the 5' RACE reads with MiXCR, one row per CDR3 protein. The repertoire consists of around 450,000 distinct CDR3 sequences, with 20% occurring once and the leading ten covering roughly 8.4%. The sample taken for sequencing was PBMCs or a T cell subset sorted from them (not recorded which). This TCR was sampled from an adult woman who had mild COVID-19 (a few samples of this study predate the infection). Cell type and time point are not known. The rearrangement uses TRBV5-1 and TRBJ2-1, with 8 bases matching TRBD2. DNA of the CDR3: TGCGCCAGCAGCCATCCACTACCCAGAAGACACAGCGGGAGTTTGAATGAGCAGTTCTTC. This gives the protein CASSHPLPRRHSGSLNEQFF.